This T cell receptor (beta chain) was recovered during a study of cytomegalovirus exposure and HLA in healthy donors. Looking at the study overall: The same platform used for the roughly 650 first-cohort repertoires was also used for the 95 to 150 validation repertoires, as a later analysis reported.

Profiling relied on immunoSEQ multiplex PCR, and the TCRdb table lists in-frame clones only, not all of them. The sample includes some 330,000 clones, just over 85% of them seen just once. Concerning this clone itself: Antigen specificity is unknown.

The germline V and J ends were trimmed by 6 bases and 7 bases, with 15 bases remaining between them. CDR3 length equals 13 residues. CDR1 and CDR2 from the germline V gene are MNHEY and SMNVEV (reference sequence). Regarding the study as a whole: Many donors carried some public TCRs, although rarity characterized most TCR sequences. TCR clusters originating in the first cohort tended to co-occur in the approximately 120 validation repertoires, according to a later analysis.

The sample comprised PBMCs. The chain uses TRBV27 and TRBJ2-5; weak D call: TRBD2 (6 bases). The TCR comes from a woman between 18 and 29 years old in good health and CMV-seronegative. CDR3 nucleotides: TGTGCCAGCAGGGCGGGACTCCTGGGGACCCAGTACTTC. This gives the protein CASRAGLLGTQYF.